Listed here is a single TCR beta chain. Its antigen is undetermined. This table comes from immunoSEQ multiplex PCR, and its TCRdb copy is limited to in-frame clones, with some not included. The sample yields some 120,000 clones, around 83% seen once. This sample is drawn from a study of T cell responses to AZD1222 COVID-19 vaccine. There are 15 residues in the CDR3. Germline V gene sequence: CDR1 SGHTA, CDR2 FQGNSA. V was pared by 5 bases and J by 9 bases, with 17 bases between. Second-dose intervals of approximately 4 or approximately 12 weeks were pooled. Findings and caveats of the study: Spike-specific TCR breadth and depth grew following two AZD1222 doses. White British donors predominated, females outnumbered males, and clonal diversity was possibly underestimated. Distributed over spike, vaccine-associated CD4 TCRs predominated at 160-218 and 743-854.

The TCR sequence derives from an adult who received the AZD1222 COVID-19 vaccine. This chain connects TRBV7-2 to TRBJ1-6, with D possibly matching TRBD1 (6 bases). The material sequenced was peripheral blood, taken 28 days after the second AZD1222 dose. CDR3 nucleotides: TGTGCCAGCAGCCCACCCCAGGGGAAGGGTTCACCCCTCCACTTT. Protein sequence: CASSPPQGKGSPLHF. The full variable domain, rest sourced from reference TRBV7-2 and TRBJ1-6, is GAGVSQSPSNKVTEKGKDVELRCDPISGHTALYWYRQSLGQGLEFLIYFQGNSAPDKSGLPSDRFSAERTGGSVSTLTIQRTQQEDSAVYLCASSPPQGKGSPLHFGNGTRLTVT.